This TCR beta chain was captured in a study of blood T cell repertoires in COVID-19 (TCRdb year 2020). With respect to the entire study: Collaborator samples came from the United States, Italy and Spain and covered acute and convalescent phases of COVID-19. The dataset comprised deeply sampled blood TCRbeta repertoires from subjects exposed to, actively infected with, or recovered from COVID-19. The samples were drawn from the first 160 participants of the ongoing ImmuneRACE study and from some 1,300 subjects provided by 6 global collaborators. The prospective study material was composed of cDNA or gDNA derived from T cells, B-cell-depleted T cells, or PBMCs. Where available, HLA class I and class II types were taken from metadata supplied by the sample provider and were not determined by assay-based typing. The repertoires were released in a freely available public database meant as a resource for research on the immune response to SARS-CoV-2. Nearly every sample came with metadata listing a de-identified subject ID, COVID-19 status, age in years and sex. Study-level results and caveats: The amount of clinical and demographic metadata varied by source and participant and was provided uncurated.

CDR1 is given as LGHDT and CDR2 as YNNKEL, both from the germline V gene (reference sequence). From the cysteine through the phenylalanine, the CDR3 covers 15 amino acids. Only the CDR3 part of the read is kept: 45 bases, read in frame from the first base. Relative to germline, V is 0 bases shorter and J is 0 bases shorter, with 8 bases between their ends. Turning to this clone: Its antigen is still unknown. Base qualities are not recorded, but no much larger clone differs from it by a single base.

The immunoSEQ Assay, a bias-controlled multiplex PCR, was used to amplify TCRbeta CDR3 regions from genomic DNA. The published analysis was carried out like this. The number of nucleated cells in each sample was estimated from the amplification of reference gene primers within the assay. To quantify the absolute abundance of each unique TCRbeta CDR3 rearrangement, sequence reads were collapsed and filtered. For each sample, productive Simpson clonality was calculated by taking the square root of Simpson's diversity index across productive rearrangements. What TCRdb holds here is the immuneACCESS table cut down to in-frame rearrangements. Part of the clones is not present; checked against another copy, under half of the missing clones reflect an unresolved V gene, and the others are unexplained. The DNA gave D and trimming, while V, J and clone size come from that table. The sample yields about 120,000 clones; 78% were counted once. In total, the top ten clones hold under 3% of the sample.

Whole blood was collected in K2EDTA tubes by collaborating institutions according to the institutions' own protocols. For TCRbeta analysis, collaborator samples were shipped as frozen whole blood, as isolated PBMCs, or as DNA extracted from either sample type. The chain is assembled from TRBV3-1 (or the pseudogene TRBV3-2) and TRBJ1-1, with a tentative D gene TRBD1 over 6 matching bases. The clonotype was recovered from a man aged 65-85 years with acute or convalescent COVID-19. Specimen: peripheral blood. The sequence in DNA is TGTGCCAGCAGCCAAGACGGGACACTGAACACTGAAGCTTTCTTT. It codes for CASSQDGTLNTEAFF.